These 25 T cell receptor beta chains originate from one sample sequenced in a study of T cells in localized non-small cell lung cancer. The protocol was immunoSEQ multiplex PCR, while the TCRdb copy is restricted to in-frame clones and leaves out a portion. The sample lists 25,000 to 35,000 clones; approximately 90% were seen once. Specimen: peripheral blood, collected before any cancer treatment. The origin of the receptors is a woman aged 40-75 years with stage I lung adenocarcinoma.

The table lists this clone with a count of one. The V gene is TRBV28, the J gene TRBJ2-1; no definite D call. Germline CDR1 MDHEN, CDR2 SYDVKM. The CDR3 spans 15 residues. Deletions cut 2 bases from V and 4 bases from J, with 12 bases between. The chain's CDR3 is CASSLPADGYNEQFF. The CDR3 nucleotides are TGTGCCAGCAGTTTACCCGCGGACGGGTACAATGAGCAGTTCTTC. The variable domain in full, with the rest retrieved from reference TRBV28 and TRBJ2-1, is DVKVTQSSRYLVKRTGEKVFLECVQDMDHENMFWYRQDPGLGLRLIYFSYDVKMKEKGDIPEGYSVSREKKERFSLILESASTNQTSMYLCASSLPADGYNEQFFGPGTRLTVL.

This clone was recorded only once. This rearrangement joins TRBV12-5 to TRBJ2-3; D might be TRBD2 (6 bases). In germline, CDR1 is LGHNT, CDR2 FRNRAP. This CDR3 is 11 amino acids long. V was cut by 1 base and J by 10 bases, with 6 bases left in between. The CDR3 DNA is TGTGCTAGTGGTTTGGAGCGGGCGCAGTATTTT. Residues: CASGLERAQYF.

This clone was detected a few times. The CDR3 bases are TGTGCCAGCAGCTTAGTAAATTCGGGGGGTTCACCCCTCCACTTT. It yields the protein CASSLVNSGGSPLHF. The chain carries TRBV7-8 and TRBJ1-6; possibly TRBD1 for D (5 bases). Deletions cut 1 base from V and 9 bases from J, with 13 bases between. The CDR3 length is 15 residues. Germline CDR1 and CDR2: SGHVS and FQNEAQ. The variable domain in full, completed from reference TRBV7-8 and TRBJ1-6, reads GAGVSQSPRYKVAKRGQDVALRCDPISGHVSLFWYQQALGQGPEFLTYFQNEAQLDKSGLPSDRFFAERPEGSVSTLKIQRTQQEDSAVYLCASSLVNSGGSPLHFGNGTRLTVT.

V and J are TRBV7-2 and TRBJ2-5; possibly TRBD1 for D (6 bases). The ends were cut back, 5 bases at V and 2 bases at J, with 12 bases in the middle. Per germline, CDR1 SGHTA and CDR2 FQGNSA. The CDR3 is 14 residues long. The CDR3 nucleotides are TGTGCCAGCAGCCTCTTGGGGGCTCAAGAGACCCAGTACTTC. Its protein is CASSLLGAQETQYF.

The CDR3 is CASSPREGSGANVLTF. DNA for the CDR3: TGTGCCAGCAGCCCAAGAGAGGGCTCTGGGGCCAACGTCCTGACTTTC. The rearrangement links TRBV7-8 to TRBJ2-6; TRBD2 might be the D (5 bases). The CDR3 contains 16 residues. Germline CDR1 SGHVS, CDR2 FQNEAQ. The ends were cut back, 5 bases at V and 0 bases at J, with 11 bases in the middle.

The chain carries TRBV5-1 and TRBJ2-5, with 9 bases matching TRBD1. Looked up from germline, CDR1 is SGHRS and CDR2 is YFSETQ. CDR3 length: 15 amino acids. The V and J ends lost 3 bases and 4 bases, in that order; junction bases with no gene match: 7. The DNA for the CDR3 is TGCGCCAGCAGCTCTACAGGGGGCCGAGCAGAGACCCAGTACTTC. Its translation: CASSSTGGRAETQYF.

The J gene is TRBJ1-1, the V gene TRBV5-4; D is perhaps TRBD1 (5 bases). Trimming shortened V by 0 bases and J by 1 base, and 10 bases separated the two germline ends. Per germline, CDR1 SGHNT and CDR2 YYREEE (reference sequence). The CDR3 length is 15 residues. CDR3: CASSLAGTANTEAFF. Written as DNA, the CDR3 is TGTGCCAGCAGCTTGGCCGGGACGGCGAACACTGAAGCTTTCTTT.

In this sample, this clone turned up a few times. The chain employs TRBV5-1 and TRBJ2-2, with TRBD2 matching over 11 bases. CDR1 is SGHRS and CDR2 is YFSETQ in the germline V gene. The length of the CDR3 is 16 residues. The trim removed 3 bases at V and 4 bases at J, leaving 5 bases unmatched. The CDR3 coding sequence is TGCGCCAGCAGCTACGGAACTAGCGGGAGCACCGGGGAGCTGTTTTTT. Translating it yields CASSYGTSGSTGELFF.

This clone has more than one count but fewer than ten. This chain connects TRBV5-1 to TRBJ2-1, with 10 bases lining up with TRBD2. The V gene's germline CDR1 is SGHRS and CDR2 YFSETQ. This CDR3 region has 15 residues. Trimming removed 2 bases from V and 2 bases from J; junction bases left unmatched: 1. The DNA for the CDR3 is TGCGCCAGCAGCTTTAGCGGGGGGACCTACAATGAGCAGTTCTTC. As protein: CASSFSGGTYNEQFF.

CDR3 DNA sequence: TGTGCCAGCGGCCGGACAGGGTCGGTCCAAGAGACCCAGTACTTC. Protein: CASGRTGSVQETQYF. The chain combines TRBV18 with TRBJ2-5, with TRBD1 matching over 8 bases. The CDR3 spans 15 residues. Germline loops: CDR1 KGHSH, CDR2 LQKENI. Germline trimming cut 8 bases from V and 1 base from J; bases unmatched to any gene: 9.

The V and J genes are TRBV18 and TRBJ2-2; no definite D call. CDR1 is KGHSH, CDR2 LQKENI, per germline. The V gene lost 3 bases and the J gene lost 2 bases, with 10 bases spanning the gap. This CDR3 is 15 amino acids long. CDR3 protein: CASSPVSRNTGELFF. The CDR3 bases are TGTGCCAGCTCACCCGTGAGCCGAAACACCGGGGAGCTGTTTTTT.

The chain combines TRBV2 with TRBJ1-2; the D gene is possibly TRBD1 (5 bases). The CDR3 covers 13 residues. V lost 0 bases to trimming and J lost 13 bases, with 15 bases between them. The V gene's germline CDR1 is SNHLY and CDR2 FYNNEI. CDR3: CASSEAEATGGTF. In DNA form, the CDR3 reads TGTGCCAGCAGTGAAGCGGAGGCCACCGGGGGCACCTTC.

This clone turned up a few times. V and J are TRBV28 and TRBJ1-3, with no clear D. CDR1 and CDR2 from the germline V gene are MDHEN and SYDVKM. Between the trimmed V and J ends, which lost 6 bases and 0 bases, there was a span of 15 bases. CDR3 length equals 16 residues. The CDR3 region is CASRDLDGSSGNTIYF. The CDR3 DNA is TGTGCCAGCAGAGACCTCGACGGGAGCTCTGGAAACACCATATATTTT.

A remark on this clone: Sequence at one end of the junction differs from germline and may be a read error. This sequence joins TRBV6-1 and TRBJ1-1; D ambiguous. The CDR3 runs 15 residues. Germline V gene data show CDR1 as MNHNS and CDR2 as SASEGT. CDR3 amino acids: CASSEVRTGNAEAFF. The CDR3 region has the DNA TGTGCCAGCAGTGAAGTAAGGACGGGGAACGCTGAAGCTTTCTTT.

This chain links TRBV7-3 with TRBJ2-1, with 14 positions matching TRBD2. Trimming at V came to 5 bases and at J to 9 bases, leaving 3 bases not matched to a gene. The CDR3 is 14 residues long. Looked up from germline, CDR1 is SGHTA and CDR2 is FQGTGA. CDR3 sequence reads: CASSLGTSGSEQFF. The CDR3, as DNA: TGTGCCAGCAGCCTCGGGACTAGCGGGAGTGAGCAGTTCTTC. The full variable domain, rest sourced from reference TRBV7-3 and TRBJ2-1, is GAGVSQTPSNKVTEKGKYVELRCDPISGHTALYWYRQSLGQGPEFLIYFQGTGAADDSGLPNDRFFAVRPEGSVSTLKIQRTERGDSAVYLCASSLGTSGSEQFFGPGTRLTVL.

The V call is TRBV12-5, the J call TRBJ2-5, with 12 bases fitting TRBD2. This CDR3 has 16 amino acids. Germline assignment: CDR1 LGHNT and CDR2 FRNRAP. The J segment lost 4 bases and the V segment lost 1 base, leaving 4 bases of the junction unmatched. CDR3 loop: CASGLGSGLAGETQYF. The CDR3 region has the DNA TGTGCTAGTGGTTTGGGGTCGGGACTAGCGGGAGAGACCCAGTACTTC.

The chain links TRBV7-2 to TRBJ2-6, with 8 positions matching TRBD1. The CDR3 is 18 residues long. Germline V lookup: CDR1 SGHTA, CDR2 FQGNSA. With V trimmed by 1 base and J by 1 base, 6 bases remained unmatched. DNA for the CDR3: TGTGCCAGCAGCTTAGTGGGCAGGGGGCGATCTGGGGCCAACGTCCTGACTTTC. This sequence encodes CASSLVGRGRSGANVLTF.

CDR3 sequence: CASSLDGQGGNEKLFF. DNA for the CDR3: TGCGCCAGCAGCTTGGATGGACAGGGGGGTAATGAAAAACTGTTTTTT. The chain recombines TRBV5-1 with TRBJ1-4; TRBD1 aligns across 10 bases. The CDR3 runs 16 residues. Trimming at V came to 0 bases and at J to 4 bases, leaving 3 bases not matched to a gene. CDR1 and CDR2 from the germline V gene are SGHRS and YFSETQ.

The J gene is TRBJ1-1, the V gene TRBV6-1; D gene unclear. The V end was cut by 2 bases, the J end by 0 bases, with 10 bases between. This CDR3 has 15 amino acids. CDR1 is MNHNS, CDR2 SASEGT, per germline. The CDR3 region is CASSEFSKLNTEAFF. The CDR3 DNA follows: TGTGCCAGCAGTGAATTTAGTAAGTTGAACACTGAAGCTTTCTTT.

The rearrangement uses TRBV6-5 and TRBJ2-1, with TRBD2 identical over 9 bases. The junction had 9 bases not matched to a gene; V was cut back by 7 bases and J by 5 bases. Germline V lookup: CDR1 MNHEY, CDR2 SVGAGI. The CDR3 sequence is 15 residues long. The chain's CDR3 is CASTGGGGADNEQFF. The CDR3 bases are TGTGCCAGCACGGGTGGCGGGGGGGCCGACAATGAGCAGTTCTTC.

J is TRBJ1-2 and V is TRBV10-3; unclear D gene. The germline V gene has CDR1 ENHRY and CDR2 SYGVKD. V lost 10 bases and J 8 bases, leaving 11 bases between the germline ends. This CDR3 comprises 10 residues. For the CDR3, the DNA is TGTGCCACTCAGGAGACGGGCTACACCTTC. Its translation is CATQETGYTF.

As DNA, the CDR3 is TGTGCCAGCAGCCCCGGACCTGAAGAGACCCAGTACTTC. This codes for CASSPGPEETQYF. The chain is built from TRBV7-9 and TRBJ2-5; no definite D call. The V gene's germline CDR1 is SEHNR and CDR2 FQNEAQ (reference sequence). Between the trimmed V and J ends, which lost 5 bases and 3 bases, there was a span of 10 bases. This CDR3 spans 13 amino acids.

This clone has a single count. J is TRBJ2-5 and V is TRBV7-2; the match to TRBD2 covers 8 bases. Germline V CDR1 and CDR2: SGHTA, FQGNSA. This CDR3 spans 15 amino acids. Unmatched junction bases numbered 6, after V lost 5 bases and J lost 1 base. This chain's CDR3 is CASSRTGTSQETQYF. The CDR3 DNA follows: TGTGCCAGCAGCAGAACCGGGACTAGCCAAGAGACCCAGTACTTC.

V is TRBV19 and J is TRBJ2-5; D is possibly TRBD1 (6 bases). In germline, CDR1 is LNHDA, CDR2 SQIVND (reference sequence). The CDR3 is 13 amino acids. The V end was cut by 4 bases, the J end by 5 bases, with 11 bases between. CDR3 coding DNA: TGTGCCAGTAGTACCAGGGGACGGGAGACCCAGTACTTC. Amino acid sequence: CASSTRGRETQYF.

The V gene is TRBV30, the J gene TRBJ2-1; 16 positions match TRBD2. Germline lookup yields CDR1 GTSNPN and CDR2 SVGIG (reference sequence). CDR3 length: 18 amino acids. J lost 2 bases, V lost 4 bases, and 8 bases had no gene match. The CDR3 DNA reads as TGTGCCTGGACGCAGGGGACTAGCGGGAGGGCCCCCTACAATGAGCAGTTCTTC. Amino acid sequence: CAWTQGTSGRAPYNEQFF.